The T cell receptor (beta chain) described here comes from a study of shared clonotypes between healthy human individuals. The CDR3 totals 17 residues. Germline CDR1 is MNHEY and CDR2 is SMNVEV (reference sequence). V lost 2 bases and J lost 3; bases outside the gene matches: 9. This table comes from immunoSEQ multiplex PCR, and its TCRdb copy is limited to in-frame clones, with some not included. The data hold 500,000 to 650,000 clones, with roughly 79% observed a single time. This rearrangement joins TRBV27 to TRBJ2-7, with 11 positions matching TRBD2. Sequences were obtained from PBMCs. The source is a woman between 35 and 50 years old in good health. Some clones in this sample may be carry-over from other donors' samples. In DNA form, the CDR3 reads TGTGCCAGCAGTTTAAGGGGGGGGACTAGCGGACACTACGAGCAGTACTTC. As protein: CASSLRGGTSGHYEQYF.